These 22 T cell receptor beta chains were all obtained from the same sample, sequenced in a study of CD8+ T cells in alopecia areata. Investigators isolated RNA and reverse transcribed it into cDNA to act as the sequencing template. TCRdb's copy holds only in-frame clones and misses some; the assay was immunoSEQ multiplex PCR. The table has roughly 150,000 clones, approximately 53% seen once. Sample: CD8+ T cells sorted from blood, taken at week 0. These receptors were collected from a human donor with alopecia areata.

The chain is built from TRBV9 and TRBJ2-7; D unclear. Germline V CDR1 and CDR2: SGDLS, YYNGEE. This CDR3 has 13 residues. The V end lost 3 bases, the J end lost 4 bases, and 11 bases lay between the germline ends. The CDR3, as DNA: TGTGCCAGCAGCGCCGGACCGATGTACGAGCAGTACTTC. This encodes CASSAGPMYEQYF. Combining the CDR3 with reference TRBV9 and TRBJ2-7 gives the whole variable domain DSGVTQTPKHLITATGQRVTLRCSPRSGDLSVYWYQQSLDQGLQFLIQYYNGEERAKGNILERFSAQQFPDLHSELNLSSLELGDSALYFCASSAGPMYEQYFGPGTRLTVT.

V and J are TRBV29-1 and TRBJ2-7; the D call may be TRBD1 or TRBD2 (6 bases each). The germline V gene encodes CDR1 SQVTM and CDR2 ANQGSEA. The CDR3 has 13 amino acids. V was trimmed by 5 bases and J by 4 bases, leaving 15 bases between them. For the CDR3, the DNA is TGCAGCGTTTACAGGGCCGGGGGTTACGAGCAGTACTTC. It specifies CSVYRAGGYEQYF.

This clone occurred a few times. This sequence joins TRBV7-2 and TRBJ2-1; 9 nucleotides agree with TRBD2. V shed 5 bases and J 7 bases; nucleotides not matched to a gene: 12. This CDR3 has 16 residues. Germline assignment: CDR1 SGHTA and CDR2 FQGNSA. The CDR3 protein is CASSIPRRSGGNEQFF. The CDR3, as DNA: TGTGCCAGCAGCATCCCCAGACGTAGCGGGGGTAATGAGCAGTTCTTC.

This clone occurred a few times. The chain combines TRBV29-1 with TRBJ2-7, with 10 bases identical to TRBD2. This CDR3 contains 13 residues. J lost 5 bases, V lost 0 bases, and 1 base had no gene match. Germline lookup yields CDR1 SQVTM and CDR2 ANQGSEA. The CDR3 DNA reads TGCAGCGTTGAAGACCTAGCGGGGGACGAGCAGTACTTC. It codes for CSVEDLAGDEQYF.

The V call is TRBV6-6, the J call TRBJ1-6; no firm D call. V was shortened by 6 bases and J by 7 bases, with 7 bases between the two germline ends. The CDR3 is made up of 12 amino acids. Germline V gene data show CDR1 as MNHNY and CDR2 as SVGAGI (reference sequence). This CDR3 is CASRPDNSPLHF. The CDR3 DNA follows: TGTGCCAGCAGACCCGACAATTCACCCCTCCACTTT.

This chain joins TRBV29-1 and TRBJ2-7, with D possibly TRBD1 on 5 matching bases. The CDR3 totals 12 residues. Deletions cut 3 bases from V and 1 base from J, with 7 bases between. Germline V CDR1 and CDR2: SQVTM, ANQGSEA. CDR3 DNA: TGCAGCGTTGAGACAGCTTCCTACGAGCAGTACTTC. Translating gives CSVETASYEQYF.

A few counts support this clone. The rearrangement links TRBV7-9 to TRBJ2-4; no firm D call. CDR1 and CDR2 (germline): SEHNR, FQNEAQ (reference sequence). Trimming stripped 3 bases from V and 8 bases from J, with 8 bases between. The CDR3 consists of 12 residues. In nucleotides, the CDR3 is TGTGCCAGCAGCTTCGCATTGGACATTCAGTACTTC. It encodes CASSFALDIQYF.

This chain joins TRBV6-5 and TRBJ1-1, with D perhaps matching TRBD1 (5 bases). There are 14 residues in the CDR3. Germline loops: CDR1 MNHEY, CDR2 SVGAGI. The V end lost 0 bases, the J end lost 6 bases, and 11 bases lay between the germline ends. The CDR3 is CASSYSEGFSEAFF. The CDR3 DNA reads TGTGCCAGCAGTTACTCAGAGGGGTTCTCTGAAGCTTTCTTT.

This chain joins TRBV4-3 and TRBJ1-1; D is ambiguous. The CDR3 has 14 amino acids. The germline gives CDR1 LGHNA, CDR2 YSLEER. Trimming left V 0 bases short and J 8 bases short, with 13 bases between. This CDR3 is CASSQDRWGSEAFF. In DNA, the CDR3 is TGCGCCAGCAGCCAAGATCGGTGGGGATCCGAAGCTTTCTTT.

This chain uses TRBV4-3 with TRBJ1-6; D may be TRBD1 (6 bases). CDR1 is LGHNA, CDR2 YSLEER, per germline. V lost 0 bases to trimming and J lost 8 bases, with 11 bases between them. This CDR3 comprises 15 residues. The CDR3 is CASSQDRSGDSPLHF. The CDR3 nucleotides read TGCGCCAGCAGCCAAGACAGGTCAGGGGATTCACCCCTCCACTTT.

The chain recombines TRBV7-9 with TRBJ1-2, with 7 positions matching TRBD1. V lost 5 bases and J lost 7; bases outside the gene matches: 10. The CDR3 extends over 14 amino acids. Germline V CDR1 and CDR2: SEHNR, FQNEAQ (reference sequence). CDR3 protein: CASSPTTGVLGYTF. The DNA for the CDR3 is TGTGCCAGCAGCCCTACTACAGGGGTACTTGGCTACACCTTC.

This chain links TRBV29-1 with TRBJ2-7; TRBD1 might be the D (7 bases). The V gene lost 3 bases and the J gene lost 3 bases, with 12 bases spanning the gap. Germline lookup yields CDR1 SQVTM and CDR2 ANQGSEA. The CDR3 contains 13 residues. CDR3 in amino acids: CSVEFQGGYEQYF. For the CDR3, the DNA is TGCAGCGTTGAGTTTCAGGGGGGCTACGAGCAGTACTTC.

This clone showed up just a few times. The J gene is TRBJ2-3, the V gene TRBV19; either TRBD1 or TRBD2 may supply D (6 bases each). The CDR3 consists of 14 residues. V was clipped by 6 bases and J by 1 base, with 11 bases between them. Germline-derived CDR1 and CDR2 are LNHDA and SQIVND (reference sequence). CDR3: CASRSRGGTDTQYF. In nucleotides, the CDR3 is TGTGCCAGTAGAAGTAGGGGGGGCACAGATACGCAGTATTTT.

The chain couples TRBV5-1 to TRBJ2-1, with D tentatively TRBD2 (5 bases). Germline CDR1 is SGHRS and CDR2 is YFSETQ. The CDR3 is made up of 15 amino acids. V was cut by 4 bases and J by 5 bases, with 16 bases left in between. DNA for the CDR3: TGCGCCAGCAGCCCCCGGGGTACCGAAGACAATGAGCAGTTCTTC. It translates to CASSPRGTEDNEQFF. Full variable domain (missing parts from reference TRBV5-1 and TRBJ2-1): KAGVTQTPRYLIKTRGQQVTLSCSPISGHRSVSWYQQTPGQGLQFLFEYFSETQRNKGNFPGRFSGRQFSNSRSEMNVSTLELGDSALYLCASSPRGTEDNEQFFGPGTRLTVL.

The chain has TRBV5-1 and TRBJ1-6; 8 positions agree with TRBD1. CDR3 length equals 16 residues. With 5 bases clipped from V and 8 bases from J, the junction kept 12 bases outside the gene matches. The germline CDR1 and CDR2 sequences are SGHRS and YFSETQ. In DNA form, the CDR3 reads TGCGCCAGCAGAGCCGGACAGGGCGTTCGGGATTCACCCCTCCACTTT. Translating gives CASRAGQGVRDSPLHF. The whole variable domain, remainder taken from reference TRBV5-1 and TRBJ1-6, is KAGVTQTPRYLIKTRGQQVTLSCSPISGHRSVSWYQQTPGQGLQFLFEYFSETQRNKGNFPGRFSGRQFSNSRSEMNVSTLELGDSALYLCASRAGQGVRDSPLHFGNGTRLTVT.

The CDR3 DNA reads TGTGCCTGGAGTTGGGGCAATGAAAAACTGTTTTTT. Amino acid sequence: CAWSWGNEKLFF. The chain recombines TRBV30 with TRBJ1-4, with D perhaps TRBD1 (5 bases). The germline CDR1 and CDR2 sequences are GTSNPN and SVGIG (reference sequence). V dropped 2 bases and J dropped 5 bases, with 6 bases sitting between them. The CDR3 loop spans 12 amino acids.

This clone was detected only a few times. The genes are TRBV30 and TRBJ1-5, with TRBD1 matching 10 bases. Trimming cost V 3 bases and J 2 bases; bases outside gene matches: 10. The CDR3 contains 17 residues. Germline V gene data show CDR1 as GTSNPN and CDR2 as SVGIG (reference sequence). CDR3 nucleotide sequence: TGTGCCTGGAGCCCCGGGACAGGGGATTGGGGCAATCAGCCCCAGCATTTT. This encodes CAWSPGTGDWGNQPQHF.

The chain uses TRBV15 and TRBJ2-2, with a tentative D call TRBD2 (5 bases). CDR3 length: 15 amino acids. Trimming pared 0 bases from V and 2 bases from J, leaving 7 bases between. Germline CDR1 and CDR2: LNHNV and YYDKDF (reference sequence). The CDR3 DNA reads TGTGCCACCAGCAGAGATTCGGGAAACACCGGGGAGCTGTTTTTT. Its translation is CATSRDSGNTGELFF.

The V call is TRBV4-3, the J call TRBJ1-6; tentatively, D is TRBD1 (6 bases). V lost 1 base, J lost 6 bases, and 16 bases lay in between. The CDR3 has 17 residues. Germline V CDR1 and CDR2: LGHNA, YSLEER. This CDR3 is CASSQGFGGASNSPLHF. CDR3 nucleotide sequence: TGCGCCAGCAGCCAAGGGTTTGGGGGCGCGAGTAATTCACCCCTCCACTTT.

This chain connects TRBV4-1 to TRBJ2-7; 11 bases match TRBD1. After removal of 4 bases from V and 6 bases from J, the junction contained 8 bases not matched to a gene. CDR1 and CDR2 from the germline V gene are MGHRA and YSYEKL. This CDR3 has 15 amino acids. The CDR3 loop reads CASSLTRGTGGEQYF. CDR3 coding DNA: TGCGCCAGCAGCCTTACAAGGGGGACAGGGGGCGAGCAGTACTTC.

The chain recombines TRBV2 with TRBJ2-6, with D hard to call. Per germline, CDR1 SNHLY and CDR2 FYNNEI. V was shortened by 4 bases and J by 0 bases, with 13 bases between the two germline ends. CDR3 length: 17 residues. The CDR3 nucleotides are TGTGCCAGCAGTGGGGAAGGTACGGGCTCTGGGGCCAACGTCCTGACTTTC. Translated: CASSGEGTGSGANVLTF.

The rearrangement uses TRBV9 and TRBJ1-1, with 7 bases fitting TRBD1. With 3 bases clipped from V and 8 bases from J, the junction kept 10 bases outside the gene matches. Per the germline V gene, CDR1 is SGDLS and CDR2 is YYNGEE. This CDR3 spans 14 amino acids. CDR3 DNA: TGTGCCAGCAGCGCCTCCGGGACAGTTACGGAAGCTTTCTTT. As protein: CASSASGTVTEAFF.